This T cell receptor (beta chain) is from a study of a mutant IDH1 vaccine in newly diagnosed glioma. About the research overall: In some groups vaccination began 4-6 weeks post-radiotherapy; others received it with temozolomide. Former treatment meant radiotherapy, temozolomide, or both; the majority had gotten both.

In regard to this clone: Antigen unknown.

Produced via immunoSEQ multiplex PCR; TCRdb's table is partial and in-frame only. The data show more than 50,000 clones, around 60% seen once. Time point defined: week 47, end of study. Vaccination used 300 ug of mutant IDH1 20-mer peptide per dose, with topical imiquimod. V trimming: 4 bases; J trimming: 5 bases; junction bases outside the gene matches: 6. Germline V gene lookup returns CDR1 MNHEY and CDR2 SMNVEV (reference sequence). The CDR3 is made up of 15 amino acids. V is TRBV27 and J is TRBJ2-2; 8 positions agree with TRBD1. This TCR came from a man aged 35 to 55 with glioma. Some clones in this sample may be carry-over from other donors' samples. Sequences were derived from peripheral blood mononuclear cells (PBMCs), sampled from a glioma patient whose treatment included an IDH1 peptide vaccine. The CDR3 protein is CASSSGQGRTGELFF. The CDR3 nucleotides read TGTGCCAGCAGTTCCGGACAGGGACGGACCGGGGAGCTGTTTTTT.